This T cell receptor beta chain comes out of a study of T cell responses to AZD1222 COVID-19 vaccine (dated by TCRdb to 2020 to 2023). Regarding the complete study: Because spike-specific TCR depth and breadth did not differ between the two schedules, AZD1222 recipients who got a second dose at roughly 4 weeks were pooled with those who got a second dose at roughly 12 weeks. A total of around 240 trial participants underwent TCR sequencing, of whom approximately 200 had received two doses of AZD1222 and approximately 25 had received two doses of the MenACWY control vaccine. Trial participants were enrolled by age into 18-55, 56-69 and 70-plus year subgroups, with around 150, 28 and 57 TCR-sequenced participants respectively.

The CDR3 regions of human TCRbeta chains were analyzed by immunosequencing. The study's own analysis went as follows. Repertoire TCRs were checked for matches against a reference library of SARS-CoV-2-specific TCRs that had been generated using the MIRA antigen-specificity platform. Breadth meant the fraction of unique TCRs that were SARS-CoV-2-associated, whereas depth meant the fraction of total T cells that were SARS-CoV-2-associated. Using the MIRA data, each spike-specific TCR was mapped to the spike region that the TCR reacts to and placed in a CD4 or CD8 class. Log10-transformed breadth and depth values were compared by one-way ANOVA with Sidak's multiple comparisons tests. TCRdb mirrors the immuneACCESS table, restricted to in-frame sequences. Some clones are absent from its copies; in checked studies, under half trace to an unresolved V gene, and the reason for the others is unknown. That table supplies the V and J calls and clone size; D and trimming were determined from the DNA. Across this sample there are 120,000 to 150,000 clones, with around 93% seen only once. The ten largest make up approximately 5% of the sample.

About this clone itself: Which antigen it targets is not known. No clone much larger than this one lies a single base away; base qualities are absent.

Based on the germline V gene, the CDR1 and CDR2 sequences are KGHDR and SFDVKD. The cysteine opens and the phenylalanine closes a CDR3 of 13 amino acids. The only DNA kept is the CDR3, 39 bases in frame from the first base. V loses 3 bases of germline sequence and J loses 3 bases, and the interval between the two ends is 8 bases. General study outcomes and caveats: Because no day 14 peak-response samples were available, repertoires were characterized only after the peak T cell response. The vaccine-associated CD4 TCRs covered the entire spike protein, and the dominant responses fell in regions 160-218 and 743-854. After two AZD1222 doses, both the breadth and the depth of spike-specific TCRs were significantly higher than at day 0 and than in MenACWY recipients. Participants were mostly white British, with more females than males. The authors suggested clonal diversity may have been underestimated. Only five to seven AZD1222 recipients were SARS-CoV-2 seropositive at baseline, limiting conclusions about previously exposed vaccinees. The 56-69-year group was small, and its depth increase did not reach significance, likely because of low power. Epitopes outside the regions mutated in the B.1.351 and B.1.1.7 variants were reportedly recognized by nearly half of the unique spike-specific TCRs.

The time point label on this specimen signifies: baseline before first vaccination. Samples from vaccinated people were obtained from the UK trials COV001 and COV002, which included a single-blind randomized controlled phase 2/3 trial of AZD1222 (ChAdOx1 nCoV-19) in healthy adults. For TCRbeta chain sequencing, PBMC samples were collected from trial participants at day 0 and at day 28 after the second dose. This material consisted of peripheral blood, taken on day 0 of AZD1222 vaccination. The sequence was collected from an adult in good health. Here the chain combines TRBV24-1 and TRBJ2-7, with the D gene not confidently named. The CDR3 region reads CATSDVSRYEQYF. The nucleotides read TGTGCCACCAGTGATGTTTCACGCTACGAGCAGTACTTC.